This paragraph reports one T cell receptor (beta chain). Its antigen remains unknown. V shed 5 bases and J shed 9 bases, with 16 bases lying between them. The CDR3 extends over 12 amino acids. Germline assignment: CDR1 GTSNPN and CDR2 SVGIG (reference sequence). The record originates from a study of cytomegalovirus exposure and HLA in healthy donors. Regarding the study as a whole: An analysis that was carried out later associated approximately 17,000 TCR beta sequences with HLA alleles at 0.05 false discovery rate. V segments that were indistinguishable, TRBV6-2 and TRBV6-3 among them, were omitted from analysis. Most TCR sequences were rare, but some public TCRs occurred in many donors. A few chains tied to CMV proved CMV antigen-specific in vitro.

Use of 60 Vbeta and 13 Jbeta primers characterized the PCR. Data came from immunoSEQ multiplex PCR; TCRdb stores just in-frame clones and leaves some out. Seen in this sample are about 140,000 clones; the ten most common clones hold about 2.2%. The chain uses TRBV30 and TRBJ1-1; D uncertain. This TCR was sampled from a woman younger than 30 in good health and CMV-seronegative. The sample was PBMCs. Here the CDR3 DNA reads TGTGCCTGGGGTGAAGACTATCTAAAAGCTTTCTTT. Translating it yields CAWGEDYLKAFF.